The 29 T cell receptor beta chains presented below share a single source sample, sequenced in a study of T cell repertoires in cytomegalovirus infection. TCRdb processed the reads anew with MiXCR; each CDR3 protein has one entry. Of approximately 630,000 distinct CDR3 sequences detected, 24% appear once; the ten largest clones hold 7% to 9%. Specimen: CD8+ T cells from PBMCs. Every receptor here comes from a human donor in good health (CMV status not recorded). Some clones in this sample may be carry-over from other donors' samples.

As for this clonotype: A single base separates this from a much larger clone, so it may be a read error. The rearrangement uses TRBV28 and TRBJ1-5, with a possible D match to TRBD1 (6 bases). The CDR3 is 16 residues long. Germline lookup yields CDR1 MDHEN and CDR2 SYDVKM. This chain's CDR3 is CASSLFPGASNQPQDF. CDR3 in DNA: TGTGCCAGCAGTTTATTCCCAGGGGCTAGCAATCAGCCCCAGGATTTT.

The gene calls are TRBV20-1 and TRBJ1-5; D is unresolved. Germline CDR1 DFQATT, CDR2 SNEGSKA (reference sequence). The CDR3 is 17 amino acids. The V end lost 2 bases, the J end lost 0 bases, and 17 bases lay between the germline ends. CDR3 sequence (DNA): TGCAGTGCTAGAAGGAATCCGGAGCGGACTAGCAATCAGCCCCAGCATTTT. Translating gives CSARRNPERTSNQPQHF.

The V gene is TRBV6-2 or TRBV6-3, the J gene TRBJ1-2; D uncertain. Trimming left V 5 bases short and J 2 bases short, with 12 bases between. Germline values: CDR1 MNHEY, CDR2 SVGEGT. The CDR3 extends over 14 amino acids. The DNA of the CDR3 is TGTGCCAGCAGTCAAGGACCAATCAACTATGGCTACACCTTC. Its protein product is CASSQGPINYGYTF.

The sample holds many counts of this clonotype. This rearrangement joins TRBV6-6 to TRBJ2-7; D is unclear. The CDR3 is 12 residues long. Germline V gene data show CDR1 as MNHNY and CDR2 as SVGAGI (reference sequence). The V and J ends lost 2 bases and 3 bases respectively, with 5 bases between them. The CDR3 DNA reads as TGTGCCAGCAGTTACAAAGTCTACGAGCAGTACTTC. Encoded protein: CASSYKVYEQYF.

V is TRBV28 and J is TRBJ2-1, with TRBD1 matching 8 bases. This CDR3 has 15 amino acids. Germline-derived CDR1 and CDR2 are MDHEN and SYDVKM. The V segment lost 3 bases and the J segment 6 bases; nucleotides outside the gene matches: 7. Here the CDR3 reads CASSFWATGVNEQFF. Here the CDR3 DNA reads TGTGCCAGCAGTTTCTGGGCGACAGGGGTCAATGAGCAGTTCTTC. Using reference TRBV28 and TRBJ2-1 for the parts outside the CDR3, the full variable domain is DVKVTQSSRYLVKRTGEKVFLECVQDMDHENMFWYRQDPGLGLRLIYFSYDVKMKEKGDIPEGYSVSREKKERFSLILESASTNQTSMYLCASSFWATGVNEQFFGPGTRLTVL.

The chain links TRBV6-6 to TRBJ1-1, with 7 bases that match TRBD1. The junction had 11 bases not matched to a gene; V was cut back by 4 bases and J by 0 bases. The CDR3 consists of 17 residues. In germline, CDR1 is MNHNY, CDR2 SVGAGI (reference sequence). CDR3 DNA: TGTGCCAGCAGTTCAGGGGGAATGGGGTTTATGAACACTGAAGCTTTCTTT. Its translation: CASSSGGMGFMNTEAFF.

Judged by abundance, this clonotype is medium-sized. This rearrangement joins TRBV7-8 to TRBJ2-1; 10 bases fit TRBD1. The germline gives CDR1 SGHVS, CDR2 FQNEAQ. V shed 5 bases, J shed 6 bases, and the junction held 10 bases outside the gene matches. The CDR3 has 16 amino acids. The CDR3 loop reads CASSTTGTGVVNEQFF. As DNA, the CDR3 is TGTGCCAGCAGCACTACCGGGACAGGGGTGGTCAATGAGCAGTTCTTC.

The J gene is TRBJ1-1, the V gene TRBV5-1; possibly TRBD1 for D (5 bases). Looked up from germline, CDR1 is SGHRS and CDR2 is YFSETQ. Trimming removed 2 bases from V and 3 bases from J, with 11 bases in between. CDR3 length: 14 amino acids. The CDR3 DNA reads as TGCGCCAGCAGCTTAGCGGACACTGACACTGAAGCTTTCTTT. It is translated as CASSLADTDTEAFF.

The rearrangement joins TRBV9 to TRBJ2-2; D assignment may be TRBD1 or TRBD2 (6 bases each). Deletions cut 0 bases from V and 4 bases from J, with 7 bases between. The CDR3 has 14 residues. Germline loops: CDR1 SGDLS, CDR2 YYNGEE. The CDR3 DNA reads TGTGCCAGCAGCGTAGCGGGGGCCACCGGGGAGCTGTTTTTT. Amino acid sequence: CASSVAGATGELFF.

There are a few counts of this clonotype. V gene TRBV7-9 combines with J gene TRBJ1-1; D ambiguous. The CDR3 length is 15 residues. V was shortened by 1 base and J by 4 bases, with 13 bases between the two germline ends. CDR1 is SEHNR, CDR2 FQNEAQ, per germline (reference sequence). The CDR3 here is CASSLVMSAGTEAFF. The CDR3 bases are TGTGCCAGCAGCTTAGTGATGTCCGCGGGCACTGAAGCTTTCTTT.

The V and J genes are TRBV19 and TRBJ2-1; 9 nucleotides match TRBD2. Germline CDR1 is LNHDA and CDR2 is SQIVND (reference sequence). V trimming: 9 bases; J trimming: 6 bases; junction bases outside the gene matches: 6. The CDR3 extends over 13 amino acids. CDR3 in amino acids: CASAGGPRNEQFF. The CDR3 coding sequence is TGTGCCAGCGCGGGGGGGCCCCGCAATGAGCAGTTCTTC.

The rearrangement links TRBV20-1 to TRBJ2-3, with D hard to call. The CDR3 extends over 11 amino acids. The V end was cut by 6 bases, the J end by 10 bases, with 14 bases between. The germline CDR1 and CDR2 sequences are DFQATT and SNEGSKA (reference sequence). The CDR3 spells CSAPIPGAQYF. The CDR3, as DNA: TGCAGTGCCCCTATTCCAGGAGCGCAGTATTTT.

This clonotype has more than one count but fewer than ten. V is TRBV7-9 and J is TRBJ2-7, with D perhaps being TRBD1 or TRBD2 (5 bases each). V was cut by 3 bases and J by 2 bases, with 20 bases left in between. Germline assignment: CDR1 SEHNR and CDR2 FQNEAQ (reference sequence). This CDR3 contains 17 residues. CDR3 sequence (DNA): TGTGCCAGCAGCTTTAGGGAGCCGACAGCCCAACCCTACGAGCAGTACTTC. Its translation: CASSFREPTAQPYEQYF.

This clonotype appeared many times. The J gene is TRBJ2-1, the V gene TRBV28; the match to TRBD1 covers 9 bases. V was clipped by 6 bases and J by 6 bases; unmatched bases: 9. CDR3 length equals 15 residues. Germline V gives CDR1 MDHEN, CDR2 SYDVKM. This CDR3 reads CASRKTGGDRNEQFF. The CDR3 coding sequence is TGTGCCAGCAGGAAGACAGGGGGAGATCGCAATGAGCAGTTCTTC.

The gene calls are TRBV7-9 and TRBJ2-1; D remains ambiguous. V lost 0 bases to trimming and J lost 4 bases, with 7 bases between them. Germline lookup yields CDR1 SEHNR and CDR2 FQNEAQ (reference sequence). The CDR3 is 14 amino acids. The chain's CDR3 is CASSLASLYNEQFF. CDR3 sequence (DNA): TGTGCCAGCAGCTTAGCGTCCCTTTACAATGAGCAGTTCTTC. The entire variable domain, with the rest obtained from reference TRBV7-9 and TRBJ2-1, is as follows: DTGVSQNPRHKITKRGQNVTFRCDPISEHNRLYWYRQTLGQGPEFLTYFQNEAQLEKSRLLSDRFSAERPKGSFSTLEIQRTEQGDSAMYLCASSLASLYNEQFFGPGTRLTVL.

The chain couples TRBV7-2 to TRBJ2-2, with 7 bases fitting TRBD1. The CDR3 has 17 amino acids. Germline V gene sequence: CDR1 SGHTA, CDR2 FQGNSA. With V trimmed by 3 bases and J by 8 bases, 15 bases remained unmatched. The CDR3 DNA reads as TGTGCCAGCAGCTTCAGAGGACAGGTTCAGATTCCGGGGGAGCTGTTTTTT. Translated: CASSFRGQVQIPGELFF.

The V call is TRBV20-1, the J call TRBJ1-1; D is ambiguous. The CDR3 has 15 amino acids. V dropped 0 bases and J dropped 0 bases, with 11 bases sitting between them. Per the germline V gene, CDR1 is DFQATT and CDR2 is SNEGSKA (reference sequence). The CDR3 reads CSARDKTPLNTEAFF. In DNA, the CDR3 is TGCAGTGCTAGAGATAAGACACCTTTGAACACTGAAGCTTTCTTT.

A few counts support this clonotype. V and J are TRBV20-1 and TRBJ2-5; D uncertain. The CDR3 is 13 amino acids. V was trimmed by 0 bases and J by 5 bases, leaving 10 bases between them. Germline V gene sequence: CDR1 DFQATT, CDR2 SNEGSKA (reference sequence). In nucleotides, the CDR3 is TGCAGTGCTAGAGAAGGGTTTGGGGAGACCCAGTACTTC. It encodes CSAREGFGETQYF.

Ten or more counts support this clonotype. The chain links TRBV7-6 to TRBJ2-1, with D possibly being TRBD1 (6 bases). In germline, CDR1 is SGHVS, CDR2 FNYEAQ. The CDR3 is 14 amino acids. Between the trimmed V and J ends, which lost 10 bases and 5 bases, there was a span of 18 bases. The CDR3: CATKDRSYDNEQFF. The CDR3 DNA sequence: TGTGCCACCAAAGACAGGTCTTACGACAATGAGCAGTTCTTC.

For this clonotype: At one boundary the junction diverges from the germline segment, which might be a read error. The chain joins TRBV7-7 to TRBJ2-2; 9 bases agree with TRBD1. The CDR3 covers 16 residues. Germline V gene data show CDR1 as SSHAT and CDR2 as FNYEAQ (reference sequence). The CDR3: CASSPRTGDHTGELFF. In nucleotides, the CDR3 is TGTGCTAGCAGCCCTCGGACAGGGGATCACACCGGGGAGCTGTTTTTT.

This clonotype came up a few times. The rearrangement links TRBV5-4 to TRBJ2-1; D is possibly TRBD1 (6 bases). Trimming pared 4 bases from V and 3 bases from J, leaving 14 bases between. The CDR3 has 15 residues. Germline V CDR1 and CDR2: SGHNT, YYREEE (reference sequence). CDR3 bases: TGTGCCAGCAGCATTTACAGGGAACTCTACAATGAGCAGTTCTTC. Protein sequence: CASSIYRELYNEQFF.

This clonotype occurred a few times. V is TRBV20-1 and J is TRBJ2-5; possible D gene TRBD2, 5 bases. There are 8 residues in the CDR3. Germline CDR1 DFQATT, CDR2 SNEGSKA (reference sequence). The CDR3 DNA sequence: TGCAGCGCGCTTGGAGGTTACTTC. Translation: CSALGGYF.

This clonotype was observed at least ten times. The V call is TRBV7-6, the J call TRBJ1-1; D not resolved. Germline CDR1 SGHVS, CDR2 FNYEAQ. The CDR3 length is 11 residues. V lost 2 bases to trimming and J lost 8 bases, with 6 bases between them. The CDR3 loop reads CASSLLGEAFF. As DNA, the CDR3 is TGTGCCAGCAGCTTACTGGGAGAAGCTTTCTTT.

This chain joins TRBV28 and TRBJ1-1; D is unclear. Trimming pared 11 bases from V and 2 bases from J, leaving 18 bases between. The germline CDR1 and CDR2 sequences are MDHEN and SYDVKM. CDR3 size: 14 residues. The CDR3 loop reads CALDPVEVNTEAFF. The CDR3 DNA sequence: TGTGCCCTAGATCCCGTAGAGGTTAACACTGAAGCTTTCTTT.

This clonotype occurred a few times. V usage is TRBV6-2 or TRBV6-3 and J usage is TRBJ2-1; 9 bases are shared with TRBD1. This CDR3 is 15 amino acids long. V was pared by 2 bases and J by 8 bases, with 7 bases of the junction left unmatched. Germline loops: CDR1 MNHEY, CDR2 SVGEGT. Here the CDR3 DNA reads TGTGCCAGCAGTTACCTGGACAGGGGTGTCGATGAGCAGTTCTTC. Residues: CASSYLDRGVDEQFF.

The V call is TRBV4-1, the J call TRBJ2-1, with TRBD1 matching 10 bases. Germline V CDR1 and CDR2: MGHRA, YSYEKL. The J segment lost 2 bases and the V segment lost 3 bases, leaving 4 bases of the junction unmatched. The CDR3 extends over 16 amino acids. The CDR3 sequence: CASSQGGQGPYNEQFF. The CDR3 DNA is TGCGCCAGCAGCCAGGGGGGACAGGGGCCCTACAATGAGCAGTTCTTC.

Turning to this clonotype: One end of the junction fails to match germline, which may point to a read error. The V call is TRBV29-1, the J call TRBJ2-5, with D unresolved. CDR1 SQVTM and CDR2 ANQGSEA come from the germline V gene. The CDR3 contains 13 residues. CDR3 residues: CSVGLPPSETKYF. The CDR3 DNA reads TGCAGCGTTGGGCTTCCACCCTCCGAGACCAAGTACTTC.

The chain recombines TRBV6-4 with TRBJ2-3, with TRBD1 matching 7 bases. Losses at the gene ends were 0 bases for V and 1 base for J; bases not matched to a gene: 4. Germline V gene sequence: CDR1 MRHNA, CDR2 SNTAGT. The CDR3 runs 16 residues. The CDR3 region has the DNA TGTGCCAGCAGTGACTCAGGGGGCGATGGCACAGATACGCAGTATTTT. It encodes CASSDSGGDGTDTQYF.

For the CDR3, the DNA is TGTGCCAGCAGTCTACTATACAGGGGCTCCTACGAGCAGTACTTC. It is translated as CASSLLYRGSYEQYF. V is TRBV27 and J is TRBJ2-7; 7 bases agree with TRBD1. This CDR3 has 15 residues. Germline loops: CDR1 MNHEY, CDR2 SMNVEV (reference sequence). V lost 5 bases and J lost 0; bases outside the gene matches: 7.